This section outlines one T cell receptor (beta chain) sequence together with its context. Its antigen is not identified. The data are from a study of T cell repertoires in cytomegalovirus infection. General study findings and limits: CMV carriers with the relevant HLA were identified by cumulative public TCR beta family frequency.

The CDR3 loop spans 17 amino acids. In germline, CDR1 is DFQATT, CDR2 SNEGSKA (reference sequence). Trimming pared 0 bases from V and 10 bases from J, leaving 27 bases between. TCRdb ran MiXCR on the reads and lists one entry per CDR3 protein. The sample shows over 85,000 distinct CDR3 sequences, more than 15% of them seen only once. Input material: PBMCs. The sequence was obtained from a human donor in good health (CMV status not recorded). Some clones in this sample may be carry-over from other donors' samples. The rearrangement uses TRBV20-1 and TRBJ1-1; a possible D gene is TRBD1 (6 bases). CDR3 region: CSARDQGPTGTSSGAFF. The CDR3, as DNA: TGCAGTGCTAGAGACCAGGGGCCGACAGGAACGTCTTCGGGAGCTTTCTTT.